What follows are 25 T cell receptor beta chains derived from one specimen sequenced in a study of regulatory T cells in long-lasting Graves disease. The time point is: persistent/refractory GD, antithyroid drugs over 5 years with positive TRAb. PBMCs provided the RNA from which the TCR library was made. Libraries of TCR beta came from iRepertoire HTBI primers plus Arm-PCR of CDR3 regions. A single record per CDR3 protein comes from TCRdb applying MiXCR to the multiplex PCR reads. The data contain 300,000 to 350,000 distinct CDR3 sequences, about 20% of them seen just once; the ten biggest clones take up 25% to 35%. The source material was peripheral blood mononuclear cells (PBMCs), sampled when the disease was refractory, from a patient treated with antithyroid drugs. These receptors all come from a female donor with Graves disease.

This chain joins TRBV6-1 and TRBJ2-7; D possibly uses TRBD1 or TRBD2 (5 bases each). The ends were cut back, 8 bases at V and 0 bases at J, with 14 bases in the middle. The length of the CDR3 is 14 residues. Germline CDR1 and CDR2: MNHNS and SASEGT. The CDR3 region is CASQDKGSSYEQYF. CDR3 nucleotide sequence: TGTGCCAGCCAAGACAAGGGGAGCTCCTACGAGCAGTACTTC.

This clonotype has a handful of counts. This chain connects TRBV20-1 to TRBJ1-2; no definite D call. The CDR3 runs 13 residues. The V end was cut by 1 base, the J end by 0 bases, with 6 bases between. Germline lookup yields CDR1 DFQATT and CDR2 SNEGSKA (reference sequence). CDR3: CSARVGSNYGYTF. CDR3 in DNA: TGCAGTGCTAGAGTGGGCTCTAACTATGGCTACACCTTC.

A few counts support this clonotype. CDR3 sequence (DNA): TGTGCCAGCAGCTTACAGGGGGTATTTACTAATTCACCCCTCCACTTT. It codes for CASSLQGVFTNSPLHF. The V and J genes are TRBV7-2 and TRBJ1-6, with TRBD1 identical over 7 bases. Germline values: CDR1 SGHTA, CDR2 FQGNSA. The CDR3 contains 16 residues. Trimming at V came to 2 bases and at J to 6 bases, leaving 7 bases not matched to a gene. The variable domain in full, with the rest retrieved from reference TRBV7-2 and TRBJ1-6, is GAGVSQSPSNKVTEKGKDVELRCDPISGHTALYWYRQSLGQGLEFLIYFQGNSAPDKSGLPSDRFSAERTGGSVSTLTIQRTQQEDSAVYLCASSLQGVFTNSPLHFGNGTRLTVT.

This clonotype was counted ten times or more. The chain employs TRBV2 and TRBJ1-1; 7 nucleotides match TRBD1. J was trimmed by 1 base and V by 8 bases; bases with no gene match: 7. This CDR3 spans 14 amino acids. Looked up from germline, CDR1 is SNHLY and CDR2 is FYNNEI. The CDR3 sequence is CASGRQGGNTEAFF. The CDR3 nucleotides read TGTGCCAGCGGGAGACAGGGAGGGAACACTGAAGCTTTCTTT.

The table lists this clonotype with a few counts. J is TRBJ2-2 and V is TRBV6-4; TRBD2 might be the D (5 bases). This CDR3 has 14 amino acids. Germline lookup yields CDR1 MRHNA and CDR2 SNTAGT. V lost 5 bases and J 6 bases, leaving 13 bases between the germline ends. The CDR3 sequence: CASSRTGKAGELFF. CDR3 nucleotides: TGTGCCAGCAGTAGGACGGGAAAAGCCGGGGAGCTGTTTTTT.

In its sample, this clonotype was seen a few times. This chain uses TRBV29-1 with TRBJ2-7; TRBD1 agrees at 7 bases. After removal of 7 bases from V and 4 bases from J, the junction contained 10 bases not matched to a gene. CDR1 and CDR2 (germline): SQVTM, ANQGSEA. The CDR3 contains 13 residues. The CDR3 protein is CSASGTDPYEQYF. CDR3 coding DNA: TGCAGCGCGTCCGGGACAGACCCTTACGAGCAGTACTTC.

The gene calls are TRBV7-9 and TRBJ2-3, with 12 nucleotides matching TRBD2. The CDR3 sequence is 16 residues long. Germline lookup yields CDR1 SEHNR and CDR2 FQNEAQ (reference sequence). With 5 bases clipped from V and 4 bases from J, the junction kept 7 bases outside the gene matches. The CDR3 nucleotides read TGTGCCAGCAGCCCCGGACTAGCGGGAATACCAGATACGCAGTATTTT. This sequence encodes CASSPGLAGIPDTQYF.

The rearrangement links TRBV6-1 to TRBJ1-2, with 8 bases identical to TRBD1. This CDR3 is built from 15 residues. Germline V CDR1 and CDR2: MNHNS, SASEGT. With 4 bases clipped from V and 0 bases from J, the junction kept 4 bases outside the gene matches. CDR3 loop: CASSAGQGANYGYTF. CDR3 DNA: TGTGCCAGCAGTGCCGGACAGGGAGCTAACTATGGCTACACCTTC.

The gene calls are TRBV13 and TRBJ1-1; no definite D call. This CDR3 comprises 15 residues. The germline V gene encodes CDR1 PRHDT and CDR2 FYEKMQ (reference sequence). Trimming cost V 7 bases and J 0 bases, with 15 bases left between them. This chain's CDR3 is CASNPDLVLNTEAFF. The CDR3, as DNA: TGTGCCAGCAACCCGGATTTGGTCTTGAACACTGAAGCTTTCTTT. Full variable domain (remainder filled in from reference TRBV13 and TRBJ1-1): AAGVIQSPRHLIKEKRETATLKCYPIPRHDTVYWYQQGPGQDPQFLISFYEKMQSDKGSIPDRFSAQQFSDYHSELNMSSLELGDSALYFCASNPDLVLNTEAFFGQGTRLTVV.

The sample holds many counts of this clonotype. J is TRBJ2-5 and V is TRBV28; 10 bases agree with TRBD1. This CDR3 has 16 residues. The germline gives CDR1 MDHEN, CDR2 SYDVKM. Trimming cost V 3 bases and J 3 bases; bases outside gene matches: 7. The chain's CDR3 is CASSLLRGQGKETQYF. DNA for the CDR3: TGTGCCAGCAGTTTGCTGAGGGGACAGGGGAAAGAGACCCAGTACTTC.

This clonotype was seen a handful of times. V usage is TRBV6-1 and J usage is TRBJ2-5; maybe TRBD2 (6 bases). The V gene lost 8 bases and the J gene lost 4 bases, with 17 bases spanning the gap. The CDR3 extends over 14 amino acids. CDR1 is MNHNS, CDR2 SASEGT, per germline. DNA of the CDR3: TGTGCCAGCTGTACCACTAGCCTAGGAGAGACCCAGTACTTC. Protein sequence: CASCTTSLGETQYF.

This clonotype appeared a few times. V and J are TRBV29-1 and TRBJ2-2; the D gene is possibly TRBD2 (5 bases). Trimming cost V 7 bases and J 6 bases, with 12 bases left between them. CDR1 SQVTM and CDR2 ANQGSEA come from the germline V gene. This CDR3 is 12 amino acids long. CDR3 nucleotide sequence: TGCAGCGCGCCTAGCCTCGCCGGGGAGCTGTTTTTT. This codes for CSAPSLAGELFF.

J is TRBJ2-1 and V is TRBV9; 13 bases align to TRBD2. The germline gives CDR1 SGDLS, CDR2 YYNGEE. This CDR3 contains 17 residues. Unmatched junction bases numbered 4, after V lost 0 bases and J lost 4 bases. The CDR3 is CASSVGTSGSLYNEQFF. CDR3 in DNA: TGTGCCAGCAGCGTAGGGACTAGCGGGAGCCTGTACAATGAGCAGTTCTTC. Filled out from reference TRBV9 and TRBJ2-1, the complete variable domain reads DSGVTQTPKHLITATGQRVTLRCSPRSGDLSVYWYQQSLDQGLQFLIQYYNGEERAKGNILERFSAQQFPDLHSELNLSSLELGDSALYFCASSVGTSGSLYNEQFFGPGTRLTVL.

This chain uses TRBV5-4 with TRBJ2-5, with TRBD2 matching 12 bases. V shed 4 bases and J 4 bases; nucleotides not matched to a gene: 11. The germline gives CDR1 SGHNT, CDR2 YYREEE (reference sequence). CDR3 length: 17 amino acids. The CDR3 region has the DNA TGTGCCAGCAGCAGTCGGCTAGCGGGGGGGCCCTCAGAGACCCAGTACTTC. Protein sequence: CASSSRLAGGPSETQYF.

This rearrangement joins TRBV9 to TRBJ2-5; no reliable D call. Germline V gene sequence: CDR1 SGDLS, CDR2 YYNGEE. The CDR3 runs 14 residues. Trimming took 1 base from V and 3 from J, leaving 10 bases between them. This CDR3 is CASSVSAREETQYF. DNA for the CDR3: TGTGCCAGCAGCGTAAGCGCCCGAGAAGAGACCCAGTACTTC.

The CDR3 sequence is CASSSGRVGTEAFF. CDR3 DNA sequence: TGTGCCAGCAGCTCGGGCAGGGTGGGCACTGAAGCTTTCTTT. This chain connects TRBV7-8 to TRBJ1-1, with D maybe TRBD1 (5 bases). The CDR3 extends over 14 amino acids. Trimming took 4 bases from V and 4 from J, leaving 13 bases between them. Per germline, CDR1 SGHVS and CDR2 FQNEAQ.

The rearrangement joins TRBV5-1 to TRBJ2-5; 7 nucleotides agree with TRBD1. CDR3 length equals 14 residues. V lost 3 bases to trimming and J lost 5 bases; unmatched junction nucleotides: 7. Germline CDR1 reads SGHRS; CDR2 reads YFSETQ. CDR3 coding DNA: TGCGCCAGCAGCTGGCAGACAGGGACGGAGACCCAGTACTTC. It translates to CASSWQTGTETQYF.

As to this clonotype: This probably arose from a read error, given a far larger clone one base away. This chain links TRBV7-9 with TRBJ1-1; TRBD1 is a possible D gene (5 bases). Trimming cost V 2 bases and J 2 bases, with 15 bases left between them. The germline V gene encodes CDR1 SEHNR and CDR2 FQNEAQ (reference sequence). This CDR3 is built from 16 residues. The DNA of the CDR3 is TGTGCCAGCAGCTTACCTCCCGACAGAACTAACACTGAAGCTTTCTTT. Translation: CASSLPPDRTNTEAFF.

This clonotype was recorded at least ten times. CDR3 in amino acids: CASRDRRYGYTF. The CDR3 DNA reads TGTGCCAGTAGGGACCGCCGCTATGGCTACACCTTC. The chain is built from TRBV2 and TRBJ1-2; possibly TRBD1 for D (5 bases). The V end was cut by 9 bases, the J end by 4 bases, with 12 bases between. From germline, CDR1 is SNHLY and CDR2 FYNNEI. The CDR3 runs 12 residues.

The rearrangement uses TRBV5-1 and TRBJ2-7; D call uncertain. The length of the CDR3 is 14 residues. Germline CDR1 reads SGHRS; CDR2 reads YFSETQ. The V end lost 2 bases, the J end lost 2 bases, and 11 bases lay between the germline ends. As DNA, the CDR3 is TGCGCCAGCAGCTTACGGACCAGACCCTACGAGCAGTACTTC. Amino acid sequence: CASSLRTRPYEQYF. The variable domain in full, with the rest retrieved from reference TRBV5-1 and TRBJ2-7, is KAGVTQTPRYLIKTRGQQVTLSCSPISGHRSVSWYQQTPGQGLQFLFEYFSETQRNKGNFPGRFSGRQFSNSRSEMNVSTLELGDSALYLCASSLRTRPYEQYFGPGTRLTVT.

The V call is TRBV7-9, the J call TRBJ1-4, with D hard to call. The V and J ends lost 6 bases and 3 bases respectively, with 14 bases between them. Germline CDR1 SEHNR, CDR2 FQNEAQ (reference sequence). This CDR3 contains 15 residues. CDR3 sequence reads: CASSSLSGSNEKLFF. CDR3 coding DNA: TGTGCCAGCAGTTCACTAAGCGGTTCTAATGAAAAACTGTTTTTT.

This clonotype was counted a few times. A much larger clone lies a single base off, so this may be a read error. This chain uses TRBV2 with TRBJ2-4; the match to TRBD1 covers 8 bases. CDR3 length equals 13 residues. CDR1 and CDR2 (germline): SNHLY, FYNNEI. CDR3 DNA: TGTGCCGGCAGTGGACAGGGAAAAAACATTCAGTACTTC. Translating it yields CAGSGQGKNIQYF.

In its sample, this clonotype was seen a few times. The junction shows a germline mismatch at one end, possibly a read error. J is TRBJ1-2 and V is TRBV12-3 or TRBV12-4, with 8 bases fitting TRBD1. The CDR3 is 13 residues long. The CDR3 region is CAGSLTGVYGYTF. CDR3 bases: TGTGCCGGCAGTCTGACAGGGGTCTATGGCTACACCTTC.

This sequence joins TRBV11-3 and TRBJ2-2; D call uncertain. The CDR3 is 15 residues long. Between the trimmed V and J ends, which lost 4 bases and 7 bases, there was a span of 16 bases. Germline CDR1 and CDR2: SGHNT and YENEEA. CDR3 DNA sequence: TGTGCCAGCAGCTGGTCGGTCCTGGGCGACGGGGAGCTGTTTTTT. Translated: CASSWSVLGDGELFF.

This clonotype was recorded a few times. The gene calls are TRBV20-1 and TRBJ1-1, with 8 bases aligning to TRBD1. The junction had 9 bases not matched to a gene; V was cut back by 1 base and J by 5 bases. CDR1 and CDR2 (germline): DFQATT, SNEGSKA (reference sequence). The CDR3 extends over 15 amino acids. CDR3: CSARAPDRGETEAFF. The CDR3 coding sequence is TGCAGTGCTAGAGCCCCCGACAGGGGAGAGACTGAAGCTTTCTTT.